The 3 T cell receptor beta chains listed next were all sequenced from one sample in a study of T cells in Graves' hyperthyroidism and ophthalmopathy. Researchers amplified the TCR beta CDR3 regions from RNA transcripts. The HTBI primer set served for first-round RT-PCR of the TCR CDR3. Each CDR3 protein is one row after TCRdb ran MiXCR on the multiplex PCR reads. The sample carries around 600,000 distinct CDR3 sequences, 15% to 17% recorded once. The sample taken for sequencing was blood. Source of these receptors: a woman aged 30 to 39 with Graves' hyperthyroidism.

Notes on this clonotype: This may be a read error, as it is one base from a much larger clone. This sequence joins TRBV3-1 and TRBJ1-2; no firm D call. Germline V CDR1 and CDR2: LGHDT, YNNKEL (reference sequence). The CDR3 length is 15 residues. Here the CDR3 reads CASSQEPLPNYAYTF. The DNA of the CDR3 is TGTGCCAGCAGCCAAGAGCCTCTCCCTAACTATGCCTACACCTTC.

This clonotype was counted many times. The CDR3 sequence: CASSNRGYRELDEQFF. As DNA, the CDR3 is TGCGCCAGCAGCAATCGTGGGTACCGGGAGTTGGATGAGCAGTTCTTC. This rearrangement joins TRBV5-1 to TRBJ2-1, with D perhaps TRBD2 (6 bases). V lost 4 bases to trimming and J lost 8 bases, with 22 bases between them. Germline CDR1 is SGHRS and CDR2 is YFSETQ. The CDR3 runs to 16 residues.

This clonotype was detected only a few times. The chain uses TRBV4-1 and TRBJ2-1, with D perhaps matching TRBD1 or TRBD2 (5 bases each). With 0 bases removed from V and 3 bases from J, the gap between germline ends came to 9 bases. CDR1 is MGHRA and CDR2 is YSYEKL in the germline V gene. This CDR3 region has 15 residues. CDR3 protein: CASSQDRDGYNEQFF. CDR3 bases: TGCGCCAGCAGCCAAGACAGGGACGGCTACAATGAGCAGTTCTTC.